This TCR beta chain was identified in a study of CD8+ T cells in alopecia areata. Study-wide findings and caveats: Normal scalp had lower clonality than lesional scalp, with alopecia totalis/universalis lesions showing this most strongly.

V lost 5 bases to trimming and J lost 1 base, with 7 bases between them. In germline, CDR1 is PRHDT, CDR2 FYEKMQ (reference sequence). CDR3 size: 13 residues. RNA, once extracted, was reverse transcribed into cDNA for use as the sequencing template. The repertoire was sequenced with immunoSEQ multiplex PCR; TCRdb's copy has only in-frame clones and lacks some. The sample shows 120,000 or so clones, 45% to 50% of them seen only once. Worth noting for this clone: Its matching antigen is unknown.

Source material: NKG2D-low CD8+ T cells sorted from blood. This clonotype originated in a human donor with alopecia areata. The chain joins TRBV13 to TRBJ2-3; D unclear. The DNA for the CDR3 is TGTGCCAGCAGCACCGGGCGCACAGATACGCAGTATTTT. This gives the protein CASSTGRTDTQYF. Complete variable domain (other parts from reference TRBV13 and TRBJ2-3): AAGVIQSPRHLIKEKRETATLKCYPIPRHDTVYWYQQGPGQDPQFLISFYEKMQSDKGSIPDRFSAQQFSDYHSELNMSSLELGDSALYFCASSTGRTDTQYFGPGTRLTVL.